This is a list of T cell receptor beta chains from one sample in a study of CD8+ T cells in alopecia areata. Sequencing used immunoSEQ multiplex PCR; TCRdb keeps in-frame clones, though not all of them. The data contain over 250,000 clones, over 45% of them singletons. This specimen was CD4+ T cells sorted from blood, taken around week 53, from a patient treated with tofacitinib. These receptors came from a human donor with alopecia areata. CDR3s include the opening cysteine and the closing phenylalanine or tryptophan.

V: TRBV7-2
CDR3: CASSSILGQGFQPQHF

V: TRBV7-2
CDR3: CASSPRQGGSYTF

V: TRBV20-1
CDR3: CSAPDSRHTF

V: TRBV20-1
CDR3: CSAPLTDTQYF

V: TRBV6-6
CDR3: CASRLPQGTNTEAFF

V: TRBV9
CDR3: CASSGGRGGSGANVLTF

V: TRBV20-1
CDR3: CSASLGEKLFF

V: TRBV30
CDR3: CARNTDRANYGYTF

V: TRBV29-1
CDR3: CSGLGGYGYTF

V: TRBV29-1
CDR3: CSVLGAASTDTQYF

V: TRBV19
CDR3: CASSIRDTEGSPLHF

V: TRBV9
CDR3: CASQRGDGYGYTF

V: TRBV29-1
CDR3: CSVDGTGIYGYTF

V: TRBV27
CDR3: CASSFGANSPLHF

V: TRBV7-2
CDR3: CASSFNRGKETQYF

V: TRBV2
CDR3: CASSEALQRVPQHF

V: TRBV7-3
CDR3: CASSLNRPGARGDTEAFF

V: TRBV29-1
CDR3: CSVTTGGGQETQYF

V: TRBV29-1
CDR3: CSVGAGDQPQHF

V: TRBV5-1
CDR3: CASSLGQAEGYTF

V: TRBV25-1
CDR3: CASSEWGGNTIYF

V: TRBV30
CDR3: CAVTSVSTDTQYF

V: TRBV7-9
CDR3: CASSLFLAEQETQYF

V: TRBV4-2
CDR3: CASSHTNRQGDTGELFF

V: TRBV5-1
CDR3: CASSPGGEGRAFF

V: TRBV29-1
CDR3: CSVFGGYGYTF

V: TRBV7-9
CDR3: CASIVSRLRGLETEAFF

V: TRBV15
CDR3: CATSRDQGETQYF

V: TRBV10-3
CDR3: CAISPRDTEAFF

V: TRBV29-1
CDR3: CSVAVAGGRNEQFF